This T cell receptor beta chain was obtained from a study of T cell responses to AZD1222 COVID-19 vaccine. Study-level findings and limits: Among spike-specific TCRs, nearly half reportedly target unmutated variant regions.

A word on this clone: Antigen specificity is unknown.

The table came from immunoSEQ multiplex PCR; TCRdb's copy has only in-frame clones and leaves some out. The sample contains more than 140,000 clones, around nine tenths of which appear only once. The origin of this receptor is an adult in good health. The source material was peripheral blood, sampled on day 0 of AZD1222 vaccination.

In DNA, the CDR3 is TGTGCCAGCAGTTCTCTAGCGGGGGTTGGAAACGAGCAGTACTTC. It yields the protein CASSSLAGVGNEQYF. The chain recombines TRBV6-5 with TRBJ2-7, with 10 bases aligning to TRBD2. CDR1 is MNHEY and CDR2 is SVGAGI in the germline V gene. V lost 4 bases to trimming and J lost 5 bases; unmatched junction nucleotides: 8. The CDR3 length is 15 residues.